These 32 T cell receptor beta chains originate from one sample sequenced in a study of beta chain features in type 1 diabetes. The sequenced template was cDNA made from the entire isolated RNA. Only in-frame clones appear in the TCRdb table, and some are missing; sequencing was by immunoSEQ multiplex PCR. The sample holds about 650,000 clones, roughly 12% seen once. Findings and caveats of the study: Among all four CD4+ subsets, Type 1 diabetes patients had TCRB CDR3s that were moderately but significantly shorter.

These TCRs are of unknown antigen specificity. Input material: naive CD4+ T cells from blood. These receptors were collected from a man in his thirties or forties with type 1 diabetes.

V is TRBV9 and J is TRBJ1-1; 8 positions agree with TRBD1. This CDR3 comprises 15 residues. Germline lookup yields CDR1 SGDLS and CDR2 YYNGEE. V gave up 2 bases and J gave up 4 bases; unmatched junction bases: 7. In DNA form, the CDR3 reads TGTGCCAGCAGCGTGACAGGGGATCTAGGCACTGAAGCTTTCTTT. Amino acids: CASSVTGDLGTEAFF. The variable domain in full, completed from reference TRBV9 and TRBJ1-1, reads DSGVTQTPKHLITATGQRVTLRCSPRSGDLSVYWYQQSLDQGLQFLIQYYNGEERAKGNILERFSAQQFPDLHSELNLSSLELGDSALYFCASSVTGDLGTEAFFGQGTRLTVV.

This chain connects TRBV7-2 to TRBJ2-1, with 10 bases aligning to TRBD2. V lost 1 base, J lost 3 bases, and 3 bases stayed unmatched. The CDR3 runs to 16 residues. The germline gives CDR1 SGHTA, CDR2 FQGNSA. Here the CDR3 DNA reads TGTGCCAGCAGCTTAGTTTCTAGCGGGGGCTACAATGAGCAGTTCTTC. This encodes CASSLVSSGGYNEQFF.

The rearrangement joins TRBV19 to TRBJ2-2; possibly TRBD1 for D (5 bases). V shed 2 bases and J shed 2 bases, with 9 bases lying between them. The germline CDR1 and CDR2 sequences are LNHDA and SQIVND (reference sequence). This CDR3 spans 15 amino acids. CDR3 sequence reads: CASSIRQSNTGELFF. The CDR3 DNA reads TGTGCCAGTAGTATAAGACAGTCCAACACCGGGGAGCTGTTTTTT.

This clone turned up a few times. The CDR3 reads CASSADRGNHSPLHF. The CDR3 nucleotides read TGTGCCAGCTCAGCAGACAGGGGTAATCATTCACCCCTCCACTTT. The chain links TRBV18 to TRBJ1-6; 8 nucleotides align to TRBD1. Trimming at V came to 5 bases and at J to 8 bases, leaving 8 bases not matched to a gene. The CDR3 is 15 amino acids. Germline lookup yields CDR1 KGHSH and CDR2 LQKENI. The complete variable domain, with remaining parts taken from reference TRBV18 and TRBJ1-6, reads NAGVMQNPRHLVRRRGQEARLRCSPMKGHSHVYWYRQLPEEGLKFMVYLQKENIIDESGMPKERFSAEFPKEGPSILRIQQVVRGDSAAYFCASSADRGNHSPLHFGNGTRLTVT.

This chain joins TRBV28 and TRBJ2-5; D call uncertain. Trimming cost V 4 bases and J 4 bases, with 13 bases left between them. Per the germline V gene, CDR1 is MDHEN and CDR2 is SYDVKM. This CDR3 spans 14 amino acids. CDR3 region: CASSSGPKGETQYF. CDR3 bases: TGTGCCAGCAGTTCCGGGCCCAAGGGAGAGACCCAGTACTTC. Full variable domain (outside the CDR3, taken from reference TRBV28 and TRBJ2-5): DVKVTQSSRYLVKRTGEKVFLECVQDMDHENMFWYRQDPGLGLRLIYFSYDVKMKEKGDIPEGYSVSREKKERFSLILESASTNQTSMYLCASSSGPKGETQYFGPGTRLLVL.

The chain couples TRBV1 to TRBJ2-1; TRBD2, as called in the table, went unchecked against the DNA. TRBV1 is listed as a pseudogene. The CDR3 contains 13 residues. The DNA for the CDR3 is TGCACCAGCAGCCAAGATCTTAGTTTTGAGCAGTTCTTC. Encoded protein: CTSSQDLSFEQFF.

This clone was detected a few times. The rearrangement joins TRBV7-2 to TRBJ2-1; possible D gene TRBD2, 5 bases. The CDR3 is 16 amino acids. The V and J ends lost 1 base and 3 bases respectively, with 13 bases between them. Germline CDR1 and CDR2: SGHTA and FQGNSA. CDR3 residues: CASSLGPGKLYNEQFF. Written as DNA, the CDR3 is TGTGCCAGCAGCTTAGGACCGGGGAAACTCTACAATGAGCAGTTCTTC.

This clone was counted between two and nine times. The chain recombines TRBV6-4 with TRBJ1-2, with 9 bases aligning to TRBD1. Germline-derived CDR1 and CDR2 are MRHNA and SNTAGT. This CDR3 is 14 amino acids long. V was clipped by 6 bases and J by 8 bases; unmatched bases: 10. CDR3 amino acids: CASRPGQGTGGYTF. DNA of the CDR3: TGTGCCAGCAGACCGGGACAAGGGACAGGGGGCTACACCTTC.

The sample holds a few counts of this clone. The chain has TRBV30 and TRBJ2-5, with 12 bases lining up with TRBD1. The CDR3 loop spans 13 amino acids. V gave up 5 bases and J gave up 11 bases; unmatched junction bases: 9. Germline V lookup: CDR1 GTSNPN, CDR2 SVGIG (reference sequence). The CDR3 coding sequence is TGTGCCTGGGGGACAGGGGGCCTTTATGAGCAGTACTTC. Its protein product is CAWGTGGLYEQYF. Full variable domain (outside the CDR3, taken from reference TRBV30 and TRBJ2-5): SQTIHQWPATLVQPVGSPLSLECTVEGTSNPNLYWYRQAAGRGLQLLFYSVGIGQISSEVPQNLSASRPQDRQFILSSKKLLLSDSGFYLCAWGTGGLYEQYFGPGTRLLVL.

This clone was detected only a few times. The chain carries TRBV19 and TRBJ2-3, with 7 bases identical to TRBD2. Germline V CDR1 and CDR2: LNHDA, SQIVND (reference sequence). V trimming: 5 bases; J trimming: 0 bases; junction bases outside the gene matches: 11. The CDR3 is made up of 17 amino acids. The CDR3 region is CASSPAGRRGSTDTQYF. In DNA, the CDR3 is TGTGCCAGTAGTCCAGCGGGACGGCGAGGGAGCACAGATACGCAGTATTTT.

This clone occurred a few times. V gene TRBV18 combines with J gene TRBJ1-3, with unresolved D. With 2 bases removed from V and 8 bases from J, the gap between germline ends came to 13 bases. CDR3 length: 14 residues. CDR1 and CDR2 (germline): KGHSH, LQKENI. The CDR3 DNA follows: TGTGCCAGCTCACCAGCTATCGACGGCGACACCATATATTTT. Amino acids: CASSPAIDGDTIYF.

The chain recombines TRBV28 with TRBJ1-5, with TRBD1 matching over 8 bases. The CDR3 has 14 residues. Germline CDR1 and CDR2: MDHEN and SYDVKM. Unmatched junction bases numbered 6, after V lost 6 bases and J lost 5 bases. The CDR3 loop reads CASRRQGRDQPQHF. The CDR3, as DNA: TGTGCCAGCAGACGACAGGGGCGGGATCAGCCCCAGCATTTT.

The chain carries TRBV5-1 and TRBJ2-1; 7 bases line up with TRBD2. The CDR3 runs 15 residues. Germline assignment: CDR1 SGHRS and CDR2 YFSETQ. Trimming took 0 bases from V and 3 from J; bases not matched to a gene: 3. The CDR3 sequence is CASSLELARYNEQFF. The DNA of the CDR3 is TGCGCCAGCAGCTTGGAACTAGCGCGCTACAATGAGCAGTTCTTC.

In its sample, this clone was seen a few times. This chain connects TRBV14 to TRBJ2-7; weak D call: TRBD2 (5 bases). Trimming pared 4 bases from V and 6 bases from J, leaving 13 bases between. CDR1 and CDR2 from the germline V gene are SGHDN and FVKESK. This CDR3 has 13 amino acids. The CDR3 region has the DNA TGTGCCAGCAGCCCCCAGGCGCGGGTCGAGCAGTACTTC. This codes for CASSPQARVEQYF. The full variable domain, completed using reference TRBV14 and TRBJ2-7, is EAGVTQFPSHSVIEKGQTVTLRCDPISGHDNLYWYRRVMGKEIKFLLHFVKESKQDESGMPNNRFLAERTGGTYSTLKVQPAELEDSGVYFCASSPQARVEQYFGPGTRLTVT.

This clone was detected only a few times. This chain uses TRBV11-2 with TRBJ2-1; D ambiguous. Trimming took 8 bases from V and 7 from J, leaving 15 bases between them. This CDR3 region has 13 residues. The germline V gene encodes CDR1 SGHAT and CDR2 FQNNGV. This chain's CDR3 is CASSVSRKNEQFF. Here the CDR3 DNA reads TGTGCCAGCTCCGTTAGTAGGAAGAATGAGCAGTTCTTC.

In regard to this clone: Additional DNA sequences in this sample encode the identical CDR3. The chain is built from TRBV7-2 and TRBJ2-1; D not certain. CDR3 length: 13 amino acids. V was clipped by 0 bases and J by 4 bases, with 4 bases between them. Germline V lookup: CDR1 SGHTA, CDR2 FQGNSA. The CDR3 spells CASSLAEYNEQFF. The DNA of the CDR3 is TGTGCCAGCAGCTTAGCAGAGTACAATGAGCAGTTCTTC.

This clone was detected a few times. This rearrangement joins TRBV29-1 to TRBJ2-3; perhaps TRBD2 as D (5 bases). The CDR3 is made up of 12 amino acids. Trimming shortened V by 3 bases and J by 4 bases, and 8 bases separated the two germline ends. Looked up from germline, CDR1 is SQVTM and CDR2 is ANQGSEA. The chain's CDR3 is CSVDGVADTQYF. The CDR3 coding sequence is TGCAGCGTTGACGGGGTGGCAGATACGCAGTATTTT.

This sequence joins TRBV5-1 and TRBJ2-1, with TRBD1 matching over 9 bases. Germline CDR1 SGHRS, CDR2 YFSETQ. This CDR3 has 16 amino acids. J lost 0 bases, V lost 4 bases, and 5 bases had no gene match. As DNA, the CDR3 is TGCGCCAGCAGCCCTTCGGACAGGGGCTCCTACAATGAGCAGTTCTTC. Translation gives CASSPSDRGSYNEQFF.

V usage is TRBV5-1 and J usage is TRBJ2-7, with unresolved D. V shed 0 bases and J shed 6 bases, with 16 bases lying between them. This CDR3 has 15 amino acids. The V gene's germline CDR1 is SGHRS and CDR2 YFSETQ. CDR3 sequence: CASSLVSPTEGEQYF. CDR3 nucleotides: TGCGCCAGCAGCTTGGTATCCCCTACGGAAGGCGAGCAGTACTTC.

There are a few counts of this clone. This rearrangement joins TRBV11-2 to TRBJ2-3, with D maybe TRBD1 (5 bases). Germline loops: CDR1 SGHAT, CDR2 FQNNGV. The CDR3 covers 13 residues. The V end was cut by 5 bases, the J end by 8 bases, with 14 bases between. The CDR3 here is CASSMGPGGTQYF. The CDR3 coding sequence is TGTGCCAGCAGCATGGGGCCGGGCGGTACGCAGTATTTT.

This clone was detected a few times. The chain has TRBV5-1 and TRBJ2-2, with D hard to call. This CDR3 comprises 11 residues. Germline-derived CDR1 and CDR2 are SGHRS and YFSETQ. The V and J ends lost 6 bases and 5 bases respectively, with 5 bases between them. This CDR3 is CASTITGELFF. CDR3 nucleotide sequence: TGCGCCAGCACCATTACCGGGGAGCTGTTTTTT.

The V call is TRBV6-5, the J call TRBJ1-2, with 7 nucleotides matching TRBD1. The CDR3 is made up of 12 amino acids. Germline V gene sequence: CDR1 MNHEY, CDR2 SVGAGI. The junction had 4 bases not matched to a gene; V was cut back by 5 bases and J by 7 bases. CDR3: CASSEPGGGYTF. DNA of the CDR3: TGTGCCAGCAGTGAACCAGGGGGTGGCTACACCTTC.

This clone was detected only a few times. V gene TRBV11-2 combines with J gene TRBJ2-3; 7 nucleotides agree with TRBD2. Germline lookup yields CDR1 SGHAT and CDR2 FQNNGV. CDR3 size: 17 residues. Losses at the gene ends were 1 base for V and 0 bases for J; bases not matched to a gene: 7. CDR3 loop: CASSLGVLRGSTDTQYF. The CDR3 DNA reads TGTGCCAGCAGCTTAGGGGTCTTGCGGGGGAGCACAGATACGCAGTATTTT.

The J gene is TRBJ2-1, the V gene TRBV29-1; unclear D gene. This CDR3 comprises 14 residues. V was cut by 5 bases and J by 4 bases, with 15 bases left in between. CDR1 is SQVTM and CDR2 is ANQGSEA in the germline V gene. CDR3 in DNA: TGCAGCGTTCCAAAGGGTAGGATTTACAATGAGCAGTTCTTC. The encoded protein is CSVPKGRIYNEQFF.

This clone was counted between two and nine times. This rearrangement joins TRBV10-2 to TRBJ2-3; 8 bases align to TRBD1. The CDR3 has 15 residues. The trim removed 7 bases at V and 1 base at J, leaving 7 bases unmatched. The V gene's germline CDR1 is WSHSY and CDR2 SAAADI. CDR3 loop: CASKVEGQGTDTQYF. The CDR3 nucleotides read TGCGCCAGCAAAGTAGAGGGACAGGGCACAGATACGCAGTATTTT.

The V and J genes are TRBV28 and TRBJ2-5; D not resolved. This CDR3 is built from 13 residues. Germline V lookup: CDR1 MDHEN, CDR2 SYDVKM. Trimming stripped 2 bases from V and 4 bases from J, with 8 bases between. The CDR3 loop is CASSLGSGETQYF. CDR3 nucleotide sequence: TGTGCCAGCAGTTTAGGGTCAGGAGAGACCCAGTACTTC. Full variable domain (missing parts from reference TRBV28 and TRBJ2-5): DVKVTQSSRYLVKRTGEKVFLECVQDMDHENMFWYRQDPGLGLRLIYFSYDVKMKEKGDIPEGYSVSREKKERFSLILESASTNQTSMYLCASSLGSGETQYFGPGTRLLVL.

The chain recombines TRBV5-4 with TRBJ1-1; maybe TRBD1 (5 bases). This CDR3 is 17 amino acids long. CDR1 is SGHNT and CDR2 is YYREEE in the germline V gene (reference sequence). Trimming left V 4 bases short and J 0 bases short, with 19 bases between. CDR3 sequence: CASSAGTGIGLNTEAFF. The CDR3 nucleotides are TGTGCCAGCAGCGCGGGAACAGGAATAGGTCTGAACACTGAAGCTTTCTTT.

The CDR3 sequence is CASSLGRRPQGNEQFF. The DNA of the CDR3 is TGCGCCAGCAGCTTGGGTAGGAGACCCCAGGGCAATGAGCAGTTCTTC. The gene calls are TRBV5-1 and TRBJ2-1, with TRBD1 as a possible D gene (5 bases). The germline gives CDR1 SGHRS, CDR2 YFSETQ. This CDR3 is 16 amino acids long. V was shortened by 0 bases and J by 6 bases, with 16 bases between the two germline ends.

This clone was detected a few times. This chain connects TRBV5-8 to TRBJ2-4; 10 nucleotides align to TRBD1. This CDR3 has 18 residues. The trim removed 4 bases at V and 6 bases at J, leaving 16 bases unmatched. Germline CDR1 reads SGHTS; CDR2 reads YDEGEE. The CDR3 loop is CASSPQTAGTGVGNIQYF. DNA of the CDR3: TGTGCCAGCAGCCCGCAAACTGCCGGGACAGGGGTTGGAAACATTCAGTACTTC.

The chain couples TRBV6-5 to TRBJ1-4; D might be TRBD1 (6 bases). Germline V CDR1 and CDR2: MNHEY, SVGAGI. The germline V and J ends were trimmed by 4 bases and 3 bases, with 9 bases remaining between them. CDR3 length: 14 residues. CDR3 loop: CASSFRGSNEKLFF. Written as DNA, the CDR3 is TGTGCCAGCAGTTTCAGGGGCTCTAATGAAAAACTGTTTTTT.

V is TRBV7-9 and J is TRBJ2-2; no clear D gene. CDR3 size: 14 residues. V was clipped by 1 base and J by 2 bases, with 5 bases between them. The V gene's germline CDR1 is SEHNR and CDR2 FQNEAQ (reference sequence). The CDR3 DNA reads TGTGCCAGCAGCTTAGGCAGCAACACCGGGGAGCTGTTTTTT. Protein product: CASSLGSNTGELFF.

In DNA form, the CDR3 reads TGTGCCATCAGTACCTCTGGGGCCAACGTCCTGACTTTC. This codes for CAISTSGANVLTF. The chain employs TRBV10-3 and TRBJ2-6; D ambiguous. The CDR3 length is 13 residues. V was trimmed by 5 bases and J by 0 bases, leaving 2 bases between them. Germline CDR1 and CDR2: ENHRY and SYGVKD.